Listed below are T cell receptor beta chains from one sample, sequenced in a study of tumor-infiltrating lymphocytes in primary liver carcinoma. Each CDR3 protein is one row after TCRdb ran MiXCR on the multiplex PCR reads. The data contain approximately 42,000 distinct CDR3 sequences, about 75% of them singletons. Material for sequencing was tumor-adjacent normal liver tissue. The receptor set was obtained from a woman under 40 with primary liver carcinoma and hepatitis B virus infection. CDR3s include the opening cysteine and the closing phenylalanine or tryptophan.

j_call,v_call,cdr3_aa
TRBJ2-2,TRBV12-3/TRBV12-4,CANRGRDTDTGELFF
TRBJ2-3,TRBV29-1,CSVLWEGRPDTQYF
TRBJ2-5,TRBV11-2,CASSFRVAAGVETQYF
TRBJ2-1,TRBV11-2,CASSPPKAGGLNEQLF
TRBJ2-1,TRBV5-4,CASGPEGGSLYEQFF
TRBJ1-1,TRBV6-6,CANSPPGQGTFF
TRBJ2-5,TRBV29-1,CRVHPLTGWGQETQYF
TRBJ2-2,TRBV6-5,CASKWTSARGTGKLFF
TRBJ1-1,TRBV5-1,CASIRENTVAFF
TRBJ2-7,TRBV4-2,CASSQEGTGQGYEQYF
TRBJ2-3,TRBV6-2/TRBV6-3,CASSYPQSWDRSSTDRQYF
TRBJ1-1,TRBV6-5,CASRRDDRRWDTEAVF
TRBJ1-1,TRBV11-2,CASSLGTEAFF
TRBJ2-5,TRBV12-3/TRBV12-4,CASSLGPARSGLKETEYF
TRBJ2-1,TRBV4-3,CTSNQDGGRYNEQFF
TRBJ2-2,TRBV7-8,CTSNLGLPTGELFF
TRBJ2-7,TRBV5-5,CTSSPKKVAGVEEQYF
TRBJ2-3,TRBV6-6,CACSSGLSSKAGTQYF
TRBJ2-2,TRBV29-1,CSVAGWGELFF
TRBJ2-7,TRBV6-6,CASWEAGGREQYF
TRBJ1-5,TRBV6-6,CASIRGDSNQPQHF
TRBJ2-7,TRBV5-6,CANRLAGGSYEQYF